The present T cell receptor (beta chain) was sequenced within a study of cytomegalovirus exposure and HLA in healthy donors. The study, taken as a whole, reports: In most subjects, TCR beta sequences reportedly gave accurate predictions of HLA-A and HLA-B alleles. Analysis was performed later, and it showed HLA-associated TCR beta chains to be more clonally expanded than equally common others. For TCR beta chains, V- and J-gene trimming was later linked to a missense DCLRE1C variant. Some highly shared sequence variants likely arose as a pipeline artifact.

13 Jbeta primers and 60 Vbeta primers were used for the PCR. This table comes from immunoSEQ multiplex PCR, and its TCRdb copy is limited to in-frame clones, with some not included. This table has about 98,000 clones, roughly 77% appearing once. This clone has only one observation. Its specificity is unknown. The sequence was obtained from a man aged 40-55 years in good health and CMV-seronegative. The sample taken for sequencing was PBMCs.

The CDR3 loop is CASRTGGSYGYTF. The DNA for the CDR3 is TGTGCCAGCCGGACAGGGGGGAGCTATGGCTACACCTTC. This chain uses TRBV19 with TRBJ1-2; 10 positions match TRBD1. Germline trimming cut 9 bases from V and 4 bases from J; bases unmatched to any gene: 5. CDR3 size: 13 residues. Germline lookup yields CDR1 LNHDA and CDR2 SQIVND (reference sequence).